This T cell receptor (beta chain) is from a study of shared clonotypes between healthy human individuals. Study-wide background: The cohort comprised two women and a few men. Their ages spanned 18 to 49 years.

Assay: immunoSEQ multiplex PCR; the TCRdb copy retains only in-frame clones and omits some. Of around 620,000 clones in the sample, approximately 96% were seen once. CD45RO negativity and positive selection for CCR7 defined naive CD8 cells, a population that excluded terminally differentiated effector memory CD45RA+ cells. The sequencing sample was made of naive CD8+ T cells sorted from blood. This TCR derives from a woman aged 25 to 39 in good health.

DNA for the CDR3: TGTGCCAGCAGCCCAGGGACAGGGCATGGCTACACCTTC. Its protein product is CASSPGTGHGYTF. V and J are TRBV28 and TRBJ1-2, with 9 bases fitting TRBD1. The V gene's germline CDR1 is MDHEN and CDR2 SYDVKM. CDR3 length: 13 amino acids. V lost 6 bases, J lost 6 bases, and 5 bases stayed unmatched.